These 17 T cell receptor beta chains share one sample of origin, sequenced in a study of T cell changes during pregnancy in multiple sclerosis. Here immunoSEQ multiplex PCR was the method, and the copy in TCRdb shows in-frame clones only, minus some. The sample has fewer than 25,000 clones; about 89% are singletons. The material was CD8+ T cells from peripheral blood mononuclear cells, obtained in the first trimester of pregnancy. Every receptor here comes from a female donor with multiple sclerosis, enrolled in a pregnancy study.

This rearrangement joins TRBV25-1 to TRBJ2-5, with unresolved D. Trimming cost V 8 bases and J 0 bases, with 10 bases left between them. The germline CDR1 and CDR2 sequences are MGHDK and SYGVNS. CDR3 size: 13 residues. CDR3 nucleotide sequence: TGTGCCAGCTCCCGACAATACCAAGAGACCCAGTACTTC. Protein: CASSRQYQETQYF.

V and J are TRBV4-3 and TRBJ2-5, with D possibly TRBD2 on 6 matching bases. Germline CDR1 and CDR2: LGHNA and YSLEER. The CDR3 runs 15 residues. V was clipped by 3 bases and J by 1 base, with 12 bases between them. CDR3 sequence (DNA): TGCGCCAGCAGCCAGGGGCTAGCGAGCCAAGAGACCCAGTACTTC. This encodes CASSQGLASQETQYF.

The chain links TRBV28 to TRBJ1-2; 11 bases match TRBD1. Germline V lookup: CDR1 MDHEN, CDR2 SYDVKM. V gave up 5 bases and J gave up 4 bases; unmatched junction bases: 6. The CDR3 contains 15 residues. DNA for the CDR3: TGTGCCAGCAGTGATACCGGGACAGGGGGCTATGGCTACACCTTC. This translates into CASSDTGTGGYGYTF.

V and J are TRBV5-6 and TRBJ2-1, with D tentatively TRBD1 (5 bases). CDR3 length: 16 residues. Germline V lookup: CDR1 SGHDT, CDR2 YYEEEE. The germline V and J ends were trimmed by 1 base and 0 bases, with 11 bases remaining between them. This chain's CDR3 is CASSLIGHLSYNEQFF. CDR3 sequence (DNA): TGTGCCAGCAGCTTGATAGGACACCTCTCCTACAATGAGCAGTTCTTC.

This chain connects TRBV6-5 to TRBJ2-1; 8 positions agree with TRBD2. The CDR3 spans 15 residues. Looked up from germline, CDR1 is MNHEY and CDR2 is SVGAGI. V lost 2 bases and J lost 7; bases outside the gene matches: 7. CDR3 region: CASSYGAGEGNEQFF. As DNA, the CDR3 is TGTGCCAGCAGTTACGGAGCGGGAGAGGGGAATGAGCAGTTCTTC.

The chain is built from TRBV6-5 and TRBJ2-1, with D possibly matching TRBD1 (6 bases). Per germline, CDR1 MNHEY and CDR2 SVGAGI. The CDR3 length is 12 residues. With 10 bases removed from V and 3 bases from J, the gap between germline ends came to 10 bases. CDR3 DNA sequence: TGTGCCACCGAGGACAGCTACAATGAGCAGTTCTTC. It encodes CATEDSYNEQFF.

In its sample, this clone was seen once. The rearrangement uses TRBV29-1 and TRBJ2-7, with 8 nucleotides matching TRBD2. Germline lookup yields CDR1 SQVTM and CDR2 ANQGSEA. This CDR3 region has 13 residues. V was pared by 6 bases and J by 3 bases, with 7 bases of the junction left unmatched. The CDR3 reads CSVESGSGYEQYF. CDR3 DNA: TGCAGCGTGGAGAGCGGGAGTGGCTACGAGCAGTACTTC.

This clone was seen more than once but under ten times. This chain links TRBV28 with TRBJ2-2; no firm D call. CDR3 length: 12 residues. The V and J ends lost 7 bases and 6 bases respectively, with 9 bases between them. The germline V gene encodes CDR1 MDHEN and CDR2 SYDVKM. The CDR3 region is CASKSGPGELFF. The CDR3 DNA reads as TGTGCCAGCAAGAGTGGGCCCGGGGAGCTGTTTTTT.

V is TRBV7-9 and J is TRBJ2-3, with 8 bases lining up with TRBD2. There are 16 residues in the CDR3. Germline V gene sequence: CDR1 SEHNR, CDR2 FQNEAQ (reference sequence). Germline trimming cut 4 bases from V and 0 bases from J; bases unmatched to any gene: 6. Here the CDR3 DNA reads TGTGCCAGCAGCTCCTCTAGCGGGTTCAGCACAGATACGCAGTATTTT. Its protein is CASSSSSGFSTDTQYF.

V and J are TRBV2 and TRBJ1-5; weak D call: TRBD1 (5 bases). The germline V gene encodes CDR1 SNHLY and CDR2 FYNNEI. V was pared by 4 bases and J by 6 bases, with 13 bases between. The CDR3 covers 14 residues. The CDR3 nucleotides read TGTGCCAGCAGTGCTAGGGAGGGACGTCAGCCCCAGCATTTT. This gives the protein CASSAREGRQPQHF.

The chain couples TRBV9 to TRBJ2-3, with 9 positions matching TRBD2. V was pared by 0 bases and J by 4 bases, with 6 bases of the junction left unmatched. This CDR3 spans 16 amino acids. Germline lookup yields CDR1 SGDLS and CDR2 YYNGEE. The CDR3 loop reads CASSVEGSGSADTQYF. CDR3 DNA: TGTGCCAGCAGCGTAGAAGGTAGCGGGAGCGCAGATACGCAGTATTTT.

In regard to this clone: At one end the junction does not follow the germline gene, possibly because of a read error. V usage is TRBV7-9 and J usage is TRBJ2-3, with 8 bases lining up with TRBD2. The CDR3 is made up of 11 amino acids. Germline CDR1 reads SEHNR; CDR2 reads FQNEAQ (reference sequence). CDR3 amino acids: CASRPLADLHF. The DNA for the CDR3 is TGTGCCAGCAGGCCACTAGCGGACCTGCATTTT.

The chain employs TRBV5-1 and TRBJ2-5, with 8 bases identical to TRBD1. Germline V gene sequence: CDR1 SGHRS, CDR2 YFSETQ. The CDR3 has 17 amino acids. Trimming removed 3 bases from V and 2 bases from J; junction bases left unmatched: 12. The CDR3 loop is CASSSKYGTGIQETQYF. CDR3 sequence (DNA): TGCGCCAGCAGCTCCAAATACGGGACAGGCATACAAGAGACCCAGTACTTC.

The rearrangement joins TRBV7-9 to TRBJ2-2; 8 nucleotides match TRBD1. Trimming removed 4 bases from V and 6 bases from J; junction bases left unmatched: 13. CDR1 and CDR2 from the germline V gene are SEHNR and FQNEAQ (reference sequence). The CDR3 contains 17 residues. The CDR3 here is CASSSASRGLAAGELFF. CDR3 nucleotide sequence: TGTGCCAGCAGCTCAGCTTCCAGGGGGCTGGCGGCCGGGGAGCTGTTTTTT.

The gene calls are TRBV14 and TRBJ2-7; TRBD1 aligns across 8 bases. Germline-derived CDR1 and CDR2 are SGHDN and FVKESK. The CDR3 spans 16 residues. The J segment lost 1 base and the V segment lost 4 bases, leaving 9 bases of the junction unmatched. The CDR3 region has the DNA TGTGCCAGCAGCCCTTCATCCGGGACAGGATCCTACGAGCAGTACTTC. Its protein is CASSPSSGTGSYEQYF.

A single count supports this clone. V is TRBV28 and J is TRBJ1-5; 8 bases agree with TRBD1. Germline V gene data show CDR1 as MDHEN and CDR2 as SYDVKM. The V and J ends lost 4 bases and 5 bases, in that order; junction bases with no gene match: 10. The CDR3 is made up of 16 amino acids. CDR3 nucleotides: TGTGCCAGCAGTTCAATAACGACAGGGGCGGATCAGCCCCAGCATTTT. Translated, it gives CASSSITTGADQPQHF.

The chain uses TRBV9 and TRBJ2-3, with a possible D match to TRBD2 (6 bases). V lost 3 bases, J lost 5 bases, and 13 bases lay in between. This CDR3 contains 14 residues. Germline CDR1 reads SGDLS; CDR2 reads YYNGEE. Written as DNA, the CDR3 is TGTGCCAGCAGCGACTCTAGCGAGGTAGATACGCAGTATTTT. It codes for CASSDSSEVDTQYF. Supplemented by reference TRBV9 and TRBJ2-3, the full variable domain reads DSGVTQTPKHLITATGQRVTLRCSPRSGDLSVYWYQQSLDQGLQFLIQYYNGEERAKGNILERFSAQQFPDLHSELNLSSLELGDSALYFCASSDSSEVDTQYFGPGTRLTVL.